The 31 T cell receptor beta chains below all came from one sample that was sequenced in a study of T cell responses to AZD1222 COVID-19 vaccine. Sequencing used immunoSEQ multiplex PCR; TCRdb keeps in-frame clones, though not all of them. The sample includes 120,000 to 150,000 clones, less than 95% of them seen just once. The specimen comprised peripheral blood, sampled on day 0 of AZD1222 vaccination. Every receptor here comes from an adult in good health.

The V call is TRBV11-3, the J call TRBJ2-7; 7 bases align to TRBD1. Trimming at V came to 2 bases and at J to 6 bases, leaving 4 bases not matched to a gene. Germline loops: CDR1 SGHNT, CDR2 YENEEA. The CDR3 has 13 residues. The CDR3 coding sequence is TGTGCCAGCAGCTTACCTGACAGGGTCGAGCAGTACTTC. It is translated as CASSLPDRVEQYF.

The CDR3 reads CASSGAGGAKDTQYF. The CDR3 region has the DNA TGTGCCAGCAGTGGTGCGGGGGGGGCCAAAGATACGCAGTATTTT. V is TRBV2 and J is TRBJ2-3, with 9 bases that match TRBD2. V was pared by 4 bases and J by 5 bases, with 7 bases of the junction left unmatched. The CDR3 covers 15 residues. Germline V gives CDR1 SNHLY, CDR2 FYNNEI.

The chain employs TRBV6-4 and TRBJ2-3; D is ambiguous. This CDR3 has 12 amino acids. CDR1 and CDR2 (germline): MRHNA, SNTAGT. With 2 bases removed from V and 5 bases from J, the gap between germline ends came to 5 bases. The CDR3 DNA sequence: TGTGCCAGCAGTGACAAAGAAGATACGCAGTATTTT. This sequence encodes CASSDKEDTQYF.

The chain combines TRBV30 with TRBJ1-2, with TRBD1 identical over 7 bases. Germline lookup yields CDR1 GTSNPN and CDR2 SVGIG (reference sequence). The CDR3 spans 12 residues. Germline trimming cut 1 base from V and 8 bases from J; bases unmatched to any gene: 4. This CDR3 is CAWSGGTDGYTF. DNA for the CDR3: TGTGCCTGGAGTGGGGGGACAGACGGCTACACCTTC.

The chain joins TRBV19 to TRBJ1-6; TRBD1 might be the D (6 bases). V shed 3 bases and J shed 9 bases, with 15 bases lying between them. The germline gives CDR1 LNHDA, CDR2 SQIVND (reference sequence). This CDR3 region has 15 residues. The CDR3 DNA reads TGTGCCAGTAGTATTTCGGGACACCTCTTTTCACCCCTCCACTTT. Its translation: CASSISGHLFSPLHF.

The genes are TRBV28 and TRBJ1-4; D perhaps matches TRBD1 (6 bases). V lost 5 bases, J lost 10 bases, and 23 bases lay in between. CDR1 MDHEN and CDR2 SYDVKM come from the germline V gene. The CDR3 contains 16 residues. CDR3 sequence (DNA): TGTGCCAGCAGTCCCCCCGGGGGGGGCGGTATAGGAAAACTGTTTTTT. This sequence encodes CASSPPGGGGIGKLFF.

In this sample, this clone turned up once. The rearrangement links TRBV6-5 to TRBJ1-5; the D is unclear. This CDR3 comprises 15 residues. Germline CDR1 reads MNHEY; CDR2 reads SVGAGI. V was pared by 6 bases and J by 7 bases, with 19 bases between. CDR3 amino acids: CASRIKVGVIQPQHF. The CDR3 DNA follows: TGTGCCAGCAGAATAAAAGTAGGCGTAATACAGCCCCAGCATTTT.

The chain joins TRBV28 to TRBJ1-1; D ambiguous. Trimming shortened V by 4 bases and J by 0 bases, and 15 bases separated the two germline ends. The CDR3 consists of 16 residues. The germline V gene encodes CDR1 MDHEN and CDR2 SYDVKM. The CDR3 sequence is CASSSSLRAMNTEAFF. CDR3 nucleotides: TGTGCCAGCAGTTCCTCGCTGAGGGCCATGAACACTGAAGCTTTCTTT.

V is TRBV11-2 and J is TRBJ2-7; D ambiguous. CDR1 SGHAT and CDR2 FQNNGV come from the germline V gene. The CDR3 is made up of 13 amino acids. V was trimmed by 3 bases and J by 2 bases, leaving 8 bases between them. The CDR3: CASSFLGTYEQYF. CDR3 nucleotide sequence: TGTGCCAGCAGCTTTTTGGGGACCTACGAGCAGTACTTC.

This clone has only one observation. This sequence joins TRBV7-9 and TRBJ1-1; TRBD1 aligns across 8 bases. The V and J ends lost 1 base and 12 bases, in that order; junction bases with no gene match: 7. This CDR3 contains 13 residues. CDR1 SEHNR and CDR2 FQNEAQ come from the germline V gene (reference sequence). The CDR3, as DNA: TGTGCCAGCAGCTTAGTAGGGACAGGCGTATCTTTCTTT. Translated, it gives CASSLVGTGVSFF.

The chain couples TRBV5-1 to TRBJ2-2, with 7 bases fitting TRBD2. Germline CDR1 reads SGHRS; CDR2 reads YFSETQ. J gave up 9 bases and V 5 bases, and 7 bases lay outside the gene matches. This CDR3 comprises 13 residues. This CDR3 is CASSSSGQRELFF. Here the CDR3 DNA reads TGCGCCAGCAGTTCTAGCGGCCAGCGGGAGCTGTTTTTT.

The genes are TRBV11-2 and TRBJ2-1; 7 nucleotides match TRBD2. Germline assignment: CDR1 SGHAT and CDR2 FQNNGV. The CDR3 has 16 residues. The V segment lost 6 bases and the J segment 2 bases; nucleotides outside the gene matches: 10. The CDR3 region is CASSRGPAGTYNEQFF. For the CDR3, the DNA is TGTGCCAGCAGTCGTGGGCCAGCGGGAACCTACAATGAGCAGTTCTTC.

The genes are TRBV7-9 and TRBJ1-5, with a tentative D call TRBD1 (6 bases). CDR1 is SEHNR, CDR2 FQNEAQ, per germline (reference sequence). The CDR3 has 14 residues. V was trimmed by 3 bases and J by 6 bases, leaving 12 bases between them. The CDR3 DNA reads as TGTGCCAGCAGCTTCACAGGGTCCGGTCAGCCCCAGCATTTT. Its protein product is CASSFTGSGQPQHF.

The rearrangement joins TRBV18 to TRBJ2-7, with D unresolved. The germline V gene has CDR1 KGHSH and CDR2 LQKENI. The CDR3 is made up of 12 amino acids. V lost 1 base, J lost 3 bases, and 4 bases lay in between. The DNA of the CDR3 is TGTGCCAGCTCACCACTCGGCTACGAGCAGTACTTC. Translating it yields CASSPLGYEQYF.

The rearrangement links TRBV19 to TRBJ1-2; D gene unclear. The germline V and J ends were trimmed by 6 bases and 2 bases, with 13 bases remaining between them. Germline lookup yields CDR1 LNHDA and CDR2 SQIVND (reference sequence). The CDR3 sequence is 14 residues long. In DNA form, the CDR3 reads TGTGCCAGTAGCGAACGGACTCTAAACTATGGCTACACCTTC. Its protein is CASSERTLNYGYTF.

The J gene is TRBJ2-7, the V gene TRBV7-9; no firm D call. The CDR3 runs 12 residues. The germline gives CDR1 SEHNR, CDR2 FQNEAQ (reference sequence). V was trimmed by 6 bases and J by 7 bases, leaving 13 bases between them. CDR3 protein: CASSYSYGEQYF. The CDR3 nucleotides read TGTGCCAGCAGTTACTCCTACGGTGAGCAGTACTTC.

The rearrangement joins TRBV3-1 (or the pseudogene TRBV3-2) to TRBJ2-3; D is perhaps TRBD1 (5 bases). CDR1 and CDR2 (germline): LGHDT, YNNKEL (reference sequence). The CDR3 consists of 15 residues. Deletions cut 0 bases from V and 0 bases from J, with 7 bases between. In DNA, the CDR3 is TGTGCCAGCAGCCAAGAAAGGGGAAGCACAGATACGCAGTATTTT. This translates into CASSQERGSTDTQYF.

The chain links TRBV28 to TRBJ1-4; no firm D call. Germline V gene data show CDR1 as MDHEN and CDR2 as SYDVKM. The V and J ends lost 5 bases and 12 bases respectively, with 13 bases between them. The CDR3 totals 12 residues. The CDR3 sequence: CASSPQPVELFF. The CDR3 DNA sequence: TGTGCCAGCAGTCCCCAGCCGGTGGAACTGTTTTTT.

The V gene is TRBV27, the J gene TRBJ1-5, with D maybe TRBD1 (5 bases). The CDR3 is 17 residues long. Trimming pared 4 bases from V and 0 bases from J, leaving 16 bases between. Germline CDR1 reads MNHEY; CDR2 reads SMNVEV (reference sequence). CDR3 protein: CASSSGTGVYSNQPQHF. The CDR3, as DNA: TGTGCCAGCAGTTCCGGGACGGGAGTATATAGCAATCAGCCCCAGCATTTT.

CDR3 nucleotide sequence: TGTGCCAGCAGCGTTTCGACTTGGGAGGCAGATACGCAGTATTTT. Translated, it gives CASSVSTWEADTQYF. The chain links TRBV9 to TRBJ2-3; a weak D match, TRBD2 (6 bases). V lost 2 bases, J lost 4 bases, and 14 bases lay in between. Germline V CDR1 and CDR2: SGDLS, YYNGEE. This CDR3 region has 15 residues.

This clone showed up just a few times. The rearrangement joins TRBV4-3 to TRBJ1-2; no clear D. Germline V gene data show CDR1 as LGHNA and CDR2 as YSLEER. V was pared by 5 bases and J by 10 bases, with 20 bases between. The CDR3 has 14 amino acids. The CDR3 loop reads CASSSFGVSAYYTF. CDR3 nucleotides: TGCGCCAGCAGCTCCTTTGGGGTTTCGGCATACTACACCTTC.

The chain has TRBV19 and TRBJ1-2; tentative D call: TRBD1 (6 bases). V lost 10 bases, J lost 4 bases, and 13 bases lay in between. This CDR3 region has 12 residues. The V gene's germline CDR1 is LNHDA and CDR2 SQIVND (reference sequence). Written as DNA, the CDR3 is TGTGCCACATACAGGGCTGGCTATGGCTACACCTTC. It yields the protein CATYRAGYGYTF.

This rearrangement joins TRBV5-1 to TRBJ1-1; 8 nucleotides match TRBD1. CDR1 is SGHRS and CDR2 is YFSETQ in the germline V gene. J was trimmed by 3 bases and V by 1 base; bases with no gene match: 2. The CDR3 sequence is 14 residues long. CDR3 residues: CASSLLQGDTEAFF. In nucleotides, the CDR3 is TGCGCCAGCAGCTTGCTACAGGGGGACACTGAAGCTTTCTTT. The complete variable domain, with remaining parts taken from reference TRBV5-1 and TRBJ1-1, reads KAGVTQTPRYLIKTRGQQVTLSCSPISGHRSVSWYQQTPGQGLQFLFEYFSETQRNKGNFPGRFSGRQFSNSRSEMNVSTLELGDSALYLCASSLLQGDTEAFFGQGTRLTVV.

The chain is built from TRBV20-1 and TRBJ2-7; no clear D gene. CDR1 DFQATT and CDR2 SNEGSKA come from the germline V gene (reference sequence). The CDR3 runs 13 residues. Deletions cut 3 bases from V and 5 bases from J, with 14 bases between. For the CDR3, the DNA is TGCAGTGCTAGTTTCGCGATACAAGACGAGCAGTACTTC. Translating gives CSASFAIQDEQYF.

The CDR3 nucleotides read TGTGCCAGCAGCCAAGATCCGAAAAGGGACCCTAGGGGCTACACCTTC. It translates to CASSQDPKRDPRGYTF. The chain has TRBV3-1 (or the pseudogene TRBV3-2) and TRBJ1-2, with D possibly matching TRBD1 (5 bases). The germline CDR1 and CDR2 sequences are LGHDT and YNNKEL (reference sequence). V was trimmed by 0 bases and J by 8 bases, leaving 19 bases between them. CDR3 length equals 16 residues.

V is TRBV7-9 and J is TRBJ2-7; unclear D gene. Germline V gene lookup returns CDR1 SEHNR and CDR2 FQNEAQ (reference sequence). V dropped 0 bases and J dropped 6 bases, with 9 bases sitting between them. The CDR3 contains 13 residues. The CDR3 DNA reads as TGTGCCAGCAGCTTAGCCACAAAGGGCGAGCAGTACTTC. Translating gives CASSLATKGEQYF.

A few counts support this clone. The V and J genes are TRBV28 and TRBJ1-2, with D unclear. V was cut by 3 bases and J by 4 bases, with 6 bases left in between. Germline-derived CDR1 and CDR2 are MDHEN and SYDVKM. There are 12 residues in the CDR3. CDR3 residues: CASSFPVYGYTF. The DNA for the CDR3 is TGTGCCAGCAGTTTTCCGGTCTATGGCTACACCTTC.

This chain connects TRBV28 to TRBJ2-3; D is ambiguous. The germline V gene has CDR1 MDHEN and CDR2 SYDVKM. V lost 5 bases and J 3 bases, leaving 9 bases between the germline ends. The CDR3 covers 13 residues. CDR3 loop: CASSPVDTDTQYF. Written as DNA, the CDR3 is TGTGCCAGCAGTCCGGTTGATACAGATACGCAGTATTTT.

The genes are TRBV9 and TRBJ2-6; D remains ambiguous. Deletions cut 0 bases from V and 3 bases from J, with 4 bases between. Germline V gives CDR1 SGDLS, CDR2 YYNGEE. CDR3 size: 14 residues. The CDR3 loop is CASSVGFGANVLTF. The CDR3 coding sequence is TGTGCCAGCAGCGTAGGGTTTGGGGCCAACGTCCTGACTTTC. Variable domain in full (rest from reference TRBV9 and TRBJ2-6): DSGVTQTPKHLITATGQRVTLRCSPRSGDLSVYWYQQSLDQGLQFLIQYYNGEERAKGNILERFSAQQFPDLHSELNLSSLELGDSALYFCASSVGFGANVLTFGAGSRLTVL.

The gene calls are TRBV5-1 and TRBJ2-3; 11 bases fit TRBD2. V lost 4 bases to trimming and J lost 2 bases; unmatched junction nucleotides: 6. CDR1 is SGHRS, CDR2 YFSETQ, per germline. The CDR3 runs to 16 residues. CDR3 amino acids: CASSATSGGLTDTQYF. The CDR3 region has the DNA TGCGCCAGCAGCGCCACTAGCGGGGGCCTCACAGATACGCAGTATTTT.

This chain uses TRBV7-7 with TRBJ2-1, with D possibly matching TRBD2 (6 bases). This CDR3 region has 17 residues. V dropped 5 bases and J dropped 7 bases, with 24 bases sitting between them. The germline gives CDR1 SSHAT, CDR2 FNYEAQ (reference sequence). As DNA, the CDR3 is TGTGCCAGCAGCCCGAGCCCCGGGACTCAAGGATCGAATGAGCAGTTCTTC. Amino acid sequence: CASSPSPGTQGSNEQFF.